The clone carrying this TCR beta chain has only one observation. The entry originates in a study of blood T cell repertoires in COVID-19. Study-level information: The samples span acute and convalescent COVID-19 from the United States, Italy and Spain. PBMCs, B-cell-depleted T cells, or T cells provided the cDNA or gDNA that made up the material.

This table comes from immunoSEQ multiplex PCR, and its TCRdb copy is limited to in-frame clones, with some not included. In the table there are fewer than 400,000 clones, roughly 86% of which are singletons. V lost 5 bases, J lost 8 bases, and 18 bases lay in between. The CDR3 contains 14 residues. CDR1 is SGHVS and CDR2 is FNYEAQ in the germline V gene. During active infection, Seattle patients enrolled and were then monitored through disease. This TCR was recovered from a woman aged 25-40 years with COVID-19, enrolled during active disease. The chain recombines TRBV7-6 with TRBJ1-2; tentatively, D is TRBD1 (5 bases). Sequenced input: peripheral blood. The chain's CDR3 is CASSPQGLREGYTF. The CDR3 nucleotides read TGTGCCAGCAGCCCCCAGGGACTCCGGGAGGGCTACACCTTC.